Here is one TCR beta chain with its context. What it binds is not known. This entry comes from a study of blood T cells in healthy people across ages. Germline CDR1 reads SQVTM; CDR2 reads ANQGSEA. V lost 7 bases and J lost 0, with 3 bases in between. The CDR3 covers 10 residues. Study-wide results and caveats: Both naive CD4+ cell counts and diversity were greater in long-lived donors than in aged donors.

A second roughly 6 to 11 cycle PCR used barcoded and J-beta primers. Researchers report that a template-switch adaptor with 12 random nucleotides tagged each cDNA molecule. TCRdb processed the 5' RACE reads anew with MiXCR; each CDR3 protein has one entry. Counted here are around 690,000 distinct CDR3 sequences, roughly 53% occurring once; the ten biggest clones make up approximately 40%. The origin of this receptor is a man aged 60 to 75 in good health. The specimen was blood. The chain joins TRBV29-1 to TRBJ1-1; D call uncertain. This CDR3 reads CSAMNTEAFF. The CDR3 DNA follows: TGCAGCGCGATGAACACTGAAGCTTTCTTT.